These T cell receptor beta chains were read from a single sample in a study of T cells after yellow fever vaccination. Each CDR3 protein gets one entry after TCRdb re-called the 5' RACE reads with MiXCR. The data show about 510,000 distinct CDR3 sequences, with 21% seen just once and about 16% held by the top ten. This specimen consisted of PBMCs, obtained 21 days after the first yellow fever vaccination. The receptors derive from a man younger than 30 who received the YFV17D yellow fever vaccine. Both conserved end residues are part of each CDR3. Each record gives: V gene, D gene, J gene, clone size, CDR3 protein, CDR3 DNA. D genes are given only for firm matches. Only part of the rows carry a size: once, few, many, or a class if the clone is expanded.

TRBV20-1	TRBD1	TRBJ1-2	few	CSAPGQGVPNYGYTF	TGCAGTGCTCCCGGACAGGGGGTTCCTAACTATGGCTACACCTTC
TRBV5-1	-	TRBJ2-3	-	CASSQEVHTDTQYF	TGCGCCAGCAGTCAGGAGGTTCACACAGATACGCAGTATTTT
TRBV15	-	TRBJ1-5	-	CATSNRLGGNQPQHF	TGTGCCACCAGCAACCGATTGGGGGGCAATCAGCCCCAGCATTTT
TRBV7-9	-	TRBJ2-1	many	CASSSRGGLGVNEQFF	TGTGCCAGCAGCTCGAGGGGGGGCCTCGGAGTTAATGAGCAGTTCTTC
TRBV11-2	TRBD1	TRBJ2-1	-	CASSLGWTGGNEQFF	TGTGCCAGCAGCTTAGGGTGGACAGGGGGCAATGAGCAGTTCTTC
TRBV20-1	TRBD2	TRBJ2-7	few	CSALPSGVTYEQYF	TGCAGTGCTCTCCCTAGCGGGGTTACCTACGAGCAGTACTTC
TRBV12-5	-	TRBJ2-7	-	CAGAGSPPLTYEQYF	TGTGCTGGCGCGGGCAGCCCACCTTTAACCTACGAGCAGTACTTC
TRBV9	-	TRBJ2-3	-	CASSLTRTWADTQYF	TGTGCCAGCAGCCTGACTAGGACCTGGGCAGATACGCAGTATTTT
TRBV7-2	TRBD1	TRBJ2-7	few	CASSRDRALDEQYF	TGTGCCAGCTCCCGGGACAGGGCATTGGACGAGCAGTACTTC
TRBV4-3	TRBD1	TRBJ2-7	few	CASSPGQGLRYEQYF	TGCGCCAGCAGCCCCGGACAGGGGCTTAGGTACGAGCAGTACTTC
TRBV4-3	TRBD1	TRBJ1-1	few	CASSQRGTATEAFF	TGCGCCAGCAGCCAACGGGGGACAGCGACTGAAGCTTTCTTT
TRBV11-2	-	TRBJ2-1	few	CASSSRGQAVINEQFF	TGTGCCAGCAGCTCACGCGGGCAGGCGGTGATCAATGAGCAGTTCTTC
TRBV23-1	-	TRBJ1-5	-	CASSLRSVRQWRNQPQHF	TGCGCCAGCAGTCTTAGATCGGTTCGACAGTGGCGCAATCAGCCCCAGCATTTT
TRBV29-1	-	TRBJ2-2	few	CSVVPVTGELFF	TGCAGCGTTGTTCCGGTTACCGGGGAGCTGTTTTTT
TRBV7-9	-	TRBJ2-4	-	CASSRGTQNIQYF	TGTGCCAGCAGTAGGGGTACCCAAAACATTCAGTACTTC
TRBV5-1	-	TRBJ2-1	few	CASSRLKDGGEQFF	TGCGCCAGCAGCAGGCTAAAGGACGGCGGGGAGCAGTTCTTC
TRBV12-3/TRBV12-4	-	TRBJ2-6	-	CASSLWEIRANVLTF	TGTGCCAGCAGTTTGTGGGAGATAAGGGCCAACGTCCTGACTTTC
TRBV5-1	TRBD1	TRBJ1-2	-	CASRSPGQGNYGYTF	TGCGCCAGCAGATCTCCGGGACAGGGTAACTATGGCTACACCTTC
TRBV15	-	TRBJ1-2	few	CATSKAGGVNYGYTF	TGTGCCACCAGCAAAGCCGGGGGCGTTAACTATGGCTACACCTTC
TRBV2	-	TRBJ2-3	-	CASSRILDTDTQYF	TGTGCCAGCAGTCGCATCTTGGACACAGATACGCAGTATTTT
TRBV7-3	TRBD2	TRBJ2-2	-	CASSRYGGMDTGELFF	TGTGCCAGCAGTCGGTACGGGGGGATGGACACCGGGGAGCTGTTTTTT
TRBV7-2	TRBD1	TRBJ1-2	-	CASSIDREGANYGYTF	TGTGCCAGCAGCATTGACAGGGAAGGAGCAAACTATGGCTACACCTTC
TRBV11-2	-	TRBJ2-5	-	CASSLAGQAGGETQYF	TGTGCCAGCAGCTTAGCCGGGCAGGCAGGAGGAGAGACCCAGTACTTC
TRBV20-1	-	TRBJ2-7	few	CSARRMGVAYEQYF	TGCAGTGCTAGACGGATGGGGGTGGCCTACGAGCAGTACTTC
TRBV5-1	-	TRBJ2-5	-	CASSKDRRQSQETQYF	TGCGCCAGCAGCAAGGACCGACGACAGTCCCAAGAGACCCAGTACTTC
TRBV7-6	-	TRBJ1-1	-	CASSPAGNMNTEAFF	TGTGCCAGCAGCCCAGCGGGGAATATGAACACTGAAGCTTTCTTT
TRBV7-9	TRBD1	TRBJ1-1	few	CASRPTEGATTEAFF	TGTGCCAGCAGGCCTACAGAGGGGGCGACCACTGAAGCTTTCTTT
TRBV6-1	-	TRBJ2-5	-	CASTPRGLRETQYF	TGTGCCAGCACCCCGCGCGGACTACGCGAGACCCAGTACTTC
TRBV7-2	-	TRBJ1-5	few	CASSSTAPDPQPQHF	TGTGCCAGCAGCTCAACGGCGCCGGACCCGCAGCCCCAGCATTTT
TRBV27	TRBD1	TRBJ2-2	few	CASLGQDTGELFF	TGTGCCAGCCTGGGACAGGACACCGGGGAGCTGTTTTTT
TRBV6-5	TRBD2	TRBJ2-5	few	CASSYWAGGQETQYF	TGTGCCAGCAGTTACTGGGCGGGGGGGCAAGAGACCCAGTACTTC
TRBV28	TRBD1	TRBJ2-7	-	CASSKRDREVAEQYF	TGTGCCAGCAGCAAGCGGGACAGGGAGGTCGCCGAGCAGTACTTC
TRBV6-4	-	TRBJ2-7	many	CASSPAPFSYEQYF	TGTGCCAGCAGTCCAGCTCCCTTCTCCTACGAGCAGTACTTC
TRBV4-3	-	TRBJ2-5	many	CASSQDGHREIQETQYF	TGCGCCAGCAGCCAAGATGGTCACAGAGAGATCCAAGAGACCCAGTACTTC
TRBV12-3/TRBV12-4	-	TRBJ2-7	-	CASSRLGSYEQYF	TGTGCCAGCTCGAGACTGGGCTCCTACGAGCAGTACTTC
TRBV28	-	TRBJ2-2	many	CASSLHGLGAGELFF	TGTGCCAGCAGTCTCCACGGCCTGGGAGCCGGGGAGCTGTTTTTT
TRBV18	TRBD1	TRBJ2-7	few	CASSPMRTGGLGEQYF	TGTGCCAGCTCACCAATGCGGACAGGGGGCCTCGGCGAGCAGTACTTC
TRBV20-1	TRBD1	TRBJ2-5	-	CSARGWPGTGYQETQYF	TGCAGTGCTAGAGGGTGGCCCGGGACAGGGTACCAAGAGACCCAGTACTTC
TRBV7-9	-	TRBJ1-1	few	CASSSVLGLGAEAFF	TGTGCCAGCAGCTCCGTGTTGGGGTTGGGGGCTGAAGCTTTCTTT
TRBV5-1	-	TRBJ2-6	-	CASTLSSGANVLTF	TGCGCCAGCACCCTTAGTTCCGGGGCCAACGTCCTGACTTTC
TRBV2	TRBD2	TRBJ2-1	few	CASSDQIAGAGNEQFF	TGTGCCAGCAGTGACCAGATAGCGGGGGCCGGTAATGAGCAGTTCTTC
TRBV18	TRBD1	TRBJ2-7	many	CASSPPGTGVLYEQYF	TGTGCCAGCTCACCACCGGGTACAGGGGTCCTCTACGAGCAGTACTTC
TRBV4-1	-	TRBJ1-1	few	CASSQDELREIDTEAFF	TGCGCCAGCAGCCAAGATGAATTGAGAGAGATTGACACTGAAGCTTTCTTT
TRBV27	TRBD1	TRBJ2-3	few	CASSFRDRADTQYF	TGTGCCAGCAGTTTCCGGGACAGGGCAGATACGCAGTATTTT
TRBV4-3	-	TRBJ2-7	few	CASSQEAGGWYEQYF	TGCGCCAGCAGCCAAGAGGCCGGGGGATGGTACGAGCAGTACTTC
TRBV4-1	-	TRBJ1-3	few	CASSLQGVSGNTIYF	TGCGCCAGCAGCCTCCAGGGCGTCTCTGGAAACACCATATATTTT
TRBV7-9	-	TRBJ1-5	many	CASSLGGGQPQHF	TGTGCCAGCAGCTTAGGGGGTGGTCAGCCCCAGCATTTT
TRBV12-3/TRBV12-4	TRBD2	TRBJ2-3	many	CASLPGLASDTQYF	TGTGCCAGCCTGCCGGGACTAGCGTCGGATACGCAGTATTTT
TRBV11-2	TRBD2	TRBJ2-1	-	CASRSTSGGPYNEQFF	TGTGCCAGCAGGTCAACTAGCGGGGGGCCCTACAATGAGCAGTTCTTC
TRBV2	-	TRBJ2-5	-	CASRPQGGRQETQYF	TGTGCCAGCAGACCCCAAGGGGGGAGGCAAGAGACCCAGTACTTC
TRBV4-1	TRBD1	TRBJ1-4	few	CASSHGTGAEKLFF	TGCGCCAGCAGCCATGGGACAGGGGCTGAAAAACTGTTTTTT
TRBV5-6	-	TRBJ1-4	-	CASSLVRGSVLEKLFF	TGTGCCAGCAGCTTGGTGAGGGGGAGTGTATTGGAAAAACTGTTTTTT
TRBV28	TRBD2	TRBJ2-3	-	CASSAGGARPDTQYF	TGTGCCAGCAGCGCGGGGGGGGCCAGACCAGATACGCAGTATTTT
TRBV7-3	TRBD2	TRBJ2-1	many	CASGILAGGSNEQFF	TGTGCCAGCGGCATCCTAGCGGGGGGTAGTAATGAGCAGTTCTTC
TRBV6-2/TRBV6-3	-	TRBJ1-3	-	CASSRPHSGNTIYF	TGTGCCAGCTCGAGACCGCACTCTGGAAACACCATATATTTT